These T cell receptor beta chains were read from a single sample in a study of T cell repertoires in aging, cancer and after chemotherapy. TCRdb reanalysed the multiplex PCR reads using MiXCR and keeps one entry per CDR3 protein. The sample has under 4,500 distinct CDR3 sequences, 64% seen once; the top ten hold 25% to 30%. The specimen was blood. The receptors stem from a human donor with a solid tumor. CDR3s include the opening cysteine and the closing phenylalanine or tryptophan. Each record gives: D gene, J gene, V gene, clone size, CDR3 protein, CDR3 DNA. D genes are given only for firm matches. Clone size appears in some rows only: once, few, many, or a class for an expanded clone.

TRBD1 | TRBJ1-1 | TRBV6-5 | NA | CASSYSGTGVTEAFF | TGTGCCAGCAGTTACTCCGGGACAGGGGTCACTGAAGCTTTCTTT
NA | TRBJ1-1 | TRBV19 | NA | CASSFTESTEAFF | TGTGCCAGTAGTTTCACGGAGAGCACTGAAGCTTTCTTT
NA | TRBJ1-4 | TRBV6-5 | NA | CASLGGANEKLFF | TGTGCCAGCTTGGGTGGGGCTAATGAAAAACTGTTTTTT
NA | TRBJ1-6 | TRBV5-1 | NA | CASSSSDPHNSPLHF | TGCGCCAGCAGCTCGTCAGACCCACATAATTCACCCCTCCACTTT
NA | TRBJ1-4 | TRBV7-9 | once | CASSLDGERRLF | TGTGCCAGCAGCTTAGATGGAGAACGGAGACTTTTT
NA | TRBJ1-1 | TRBV19 | NA | CASKAYFTGGPNTEAFF | TGTGCCAGTAAGGCGTATTTTACGGGGGGCCCGAACACTGAAGCTTTCTTT
NA | TRBJ2-4 | TRBV7-2 | NA | CASSSGPPGNIQYF | TGTGCCAGCAGCTCCGGGCCCCCGGGTAACATTCAGTACTTC
NA | TRBJ2-1 | TRBV11-2 | NA | CASPGGSRGDEQFF | TGTGCCAGTCCAGGGGGGAGTAGGGGGGATGAGCAGTTCTTC
NA | TRBJ1-4 | TRBV19 | NA | CASALEGVGEKLFF | TGTGCCAGTGCGCTCGAGGGGGTGGGTGAAAAACTGTTTTTT
TRBD1 | TRBJ1-2 | TRBV2 | NA | CASIRDREGGYTF | TGTGCCAGCATTCGGGACAGGGAAGGTGGCTACACCTTC
NA | TRBJ1-3 | TRBV2 | NA | CASSGVASGNTIYF | TGTGCCAGCAGTGGTGTAGCCTCTGGAAACACCATATATTTT
NA | TRBJ1-1 | TRBV25-1 | NA | CASGDRYTEAFF | TGTGCCAGCGGAGACAGGTACACTGAAGCTTTCTTT
TRBD2 | TRBJ2-7 | TRBV7-9 | NA | CASSLGSAGGQHAYEQYF | TGTGCCAGCAGCTTAGGCTCGGCGGGAGGGCAACACGCCTACGAGCAGTACTTC
NA | TRBJ2-3 | TRBV11-3 | once | CASSYGSSSTDTQYF | TGTGCCAGCAGCTATGGGTCCTCTAGCACAGATACGCAGTATTTT
TRBD1 | TRBJ1-2 | TRBV5-5 | few | CASSPGGTGVTGYTF | TGTGCCAGCAGCCCCGGGGGCACAGGGGTGACGGGCTACACCTTC
NA | TRBJ1-2 | TRBV7-9 | NA | CASSLEAYGYTF | TGTGCCAGCAGCTTGGAAGCCTATGGCTACACCTTC
TRBD1 | TRBJ2-1 | TRBV6-1 | NA | CASRPGQESNEQFF | TGTGCCAGCAGACCGGGACAGGAATCCAATGAGCAGTTCTTC
NA | TRBJ1-6 | TRBV6-6 | NA | CASSYETERSPLHF | TGTGCCAGCAGTTACGAGACAGAGCGATCACCCCTCCACTTT
TRBD1 | TRBJ1-2 | TRBV7-6 | few | CASSSRTGTNYGYTF | TGTGCCAGCAGCTCGAGGACAGGGACTAACTATGGCTACACCTTC
NA | TRBJ1-5 | TRBV7-9 | NA | CASSRDTINQPQHF | TGTGCCAGCAGCCGGGACACCATTAATCAGCCCCAGCATTTT
TRBD1 | TRBJ2-7 | TRBV5-1 | NA | CASSMLPDRGQNEQYF | TGCGCCAGCAGCATGCTGCCGGACAGGGGGCAAAACGAGCAGTACTTC
NA | TRBJ1-1 | TRBV5-1 | NA | CASSLVGGGSTEAFF | TGCGCCAGCAGCTTGGTTGGGGGCGGTAGCACTGAAGCTTTCTTT
TRBD1 | TRBJ2-5 | TRBV9 | NA | CASSPTGFRETQYF | TGTGCCAGCAGCCCGACAGGGTTCAGGGAGACCCAGTACTTC
NA | TRBJ2-3 | TRBV28 | NA | CASSPFQLVDTQYF | TGTGCCAGCAGCCCGTTTCAGTTGGTAGATACGCAGTATTTT
TRBD1 | TRBJ1-2 | TRBV24-1 | NA | CATREWDSHNCRLTF | TGTGCCACCAGGGAATGGGACAGTCATAACTGCCGCCTCACCTTC
NA | TRBJ1-2 | TRBV19 | once | CASSLADRQIVYGYTF | TGTGCCAGCAGCTTGGCGGACAGACAAATTGTCTATGGCTACACCTTC
TRBD1 | TRBJ1-6 | TRBV6-5 | once | CASSYSRQGDAPLHF | TGTGCCAGCAGTTACTCGAGACAGGGGGACGCCCCCCTCCACTTT
NA | TRBJ1-1 | TRBV6-4 | NA | CASSVSGDWGEAFF | TGTGCCAGCAGTGTCTCAGGGGATTGGGGTGAAGCTTTCTTT
NA | TRBJ1-2 | TRBV6-5 | NA | CATGEGPNYGYTF | TGTGCCACAGGGGAGGGGCCTAACTATGGCTACACCTTC
NA | TRBJ1-2 | TRBV6-1 | NA | CASSAARAAGYTF | TGTGCCAGCAGTGCCGCTCGGGCGGCTGGCTACACCTTC
NA | TRBJ1-3 | TRBV12-3/TRBV12-4 | NA | CATRFGNTIYF | TGTGCCACCCGTTTTGGAAACACCATATATTTT
NA | TRBJ2-3 | TRBV19 | NA | CASSIGSAPDTQYF | TGTGCCAGTAGTATCGGGTCCGCCCCAGATACGCAGTATTTT
NA | TRBJ1-4 | TRBV30 | once | CAWSEGSEKLFF | TGTGCCTGGAGTGAAGGATCGGAAAAACTGTTTTTT
NA | TRBJ1-1 | TRBV19 | few | CASSASNLGGTGYMNTEAFF | TGTGCCAGTAGTGCTTCGAATCTTGGCGGGACGGGGTACATGAACACTGAAGCTTTCTTT
TRBD1 | TRBJ1-5 | TRBV6-1 | NA | CASSLQGVNRQPQHF | TGTGCCAGCAGTTTGCAGGGGGTGAATCGTCAGCCCCAGCATTTT
TRBD2 | TRBJ2-1 | TRBV7-3 | NA | CASSLVAGFPYNEQFF | TGTGCCAGCAGCTTAGTAGCGGGGTTCCCTTACAATGAGCAGTTCTTC
TRBD1 | TRBJ1-1 | TRBV2 | NA | CASSEFEGRGLWAFF | TGTGCCAGCAGTGAATTTGAGGGCAGGGGGCTCTGGGCTTTCTTT
NA | TRBJ2-1 | TRBV29-1 | NA | CSVALMGGSYNEQFF | TGCAGCGTTGCACTTATGGGGGGCTCCTACAATGAGCAGTTCTTC
NA | TRBJ1-2 | TRBV7-2 | NA | CASSLQGNGYTF | TGTGCCAGCAGCTTACAGGGGAATGGCTACACCTTC
NA | TRBJ1-4 | TRBV6-5 | few | CASSYSGATNEKLFF | TGTGCCAGCAGTTACTCAGGGGCAACTAATGAAAAACTGTTTTTT
NA | TRBJ2-3 | TRBV12-3/TRBV12-4 | NA | CASRTDREAQYF | TGTGCCAGCAGAACTGACAGGGAGGCGCAGTATTTT
NA | TRBJ1-1 | TRBV7-6 | NA | CASSSTRSTEAFF | TGTGCCAGCAGCTCGACTAGGAGCACTGAAGCTTTCTTT
NA | TRBJ1-2 | TRBV25-1 | NA | CASSALTGTINYGYTF | TGTGCCAGCAGTGCCCTGACGGGGACCATAAACTATGGCTACACCTTC
TRBD1 | TRBJ1-3 | TRBV12-3/TRBV12-4 | NA | CASSPQTGDSGNTIYF | TGTGCCAGCAGTCCTCAGACAGGGGACTCTGGAAACACCATATATTTT
TRBD1 | TRBJ2-7 | TRBV5-5 | NA | CASSRQGGTYEQYF | TGTGCCAGCAGCAGACAGGGGGGGACCTACGAGCAGTACTTC
NA | TRBJ2-7 | TRBV6-5 | NA | CASSSRRNSYEQYF | TGTGCCAGCAGTAGTAGACGGAACTCCTACGAGCAGTACTTC
TRBD2 | TRBJ2-7 | TRBV18 | once | CASSPPGGAYEQYF | TGTGCCAGCTCCCCGCCGGGAGGGGCCTACGAGCAGTACTTC
NA | TRBJ1-1 | TRBV6-5 | NA | CASSHNTKAFF | TGTGCCAGCAGTCATAACACTAAAGCTTTCTTT
NA | TRBJ2-7 | TRBV11-2 | once | CASSLDGGTHQYF | TGTGCCAGCAGCTTAGATGGAGGGACGCACCAGTACTTC
TRBD1 | TRBJ1-3 | TRBV30 | NA | CAWSLRGPGNTIYF | TGTGCCTGGAGCCTAAGGGGGCCGGGAAACACCATATATTTT
TRBD1 | TRBJ1-2 | TRBV27 | few | CASRGLGQGTYGYTF | TGTGCCAGCAGGGGTCTTGGACAGGGTACCTATGGCTACACCTTC
TRBD1 | TRBJ1-1 | TRBV6-5 | NA | CASSYRHGTGETEAFF | TGTGCCAGCAGTTACCGTCACGGGACAGGGGAAACTGAAGCTTTCTTT
TRBD2 | TRBJ2-5 | TRBV6-5 | once | CASSSDTRGTSGTQYF | TGTGCCAGCAGTTCCGATACACGAGGGACTAGCGGGACCCAGTACTTC
TRBD1 | TRBJ1-2 | TRBV20-1 | few | CSAVQPGTGYGYTF | TGCAGTGCAGTTCAGCCCGGGACAGGCTATGGCTACACCTTC
NA | TRBJ2-5 | TRBV19 | NA | CASSRQEETQYF | TGTGCCAGTAGTAGACAGGAAGAGACCCAGTACTTC
NA | TRBJ1-2 | TRBV19 | NA | CASRIDQGREGYTF | TGTGCCAGTAGGATTGATCAGGGGAGAGAGGGCTACACCTTC
TRBD1 | TRBJ1-1 | TRBV30 | few | CAWRKGAPRKVTEAFF | TGTGCCTGGAGAAAGGGGGCGCCGCGAAAGGTCACTGAAGCTTTCTTT